What follows describes a single T cell receptor (beta chain). It was with a sample-barcoded 5' primer and a J-beta primer mix that a second PCR of roughly 7 to 11 cycles was run. TCRdb re-called the 5' RACE reads through MiXCR, storing one row per CDR3 protein. Of 1.6 million or so distinct CDR3 sequences in the sample, about 32% were seen once. Germline V gene sequence: CDR1 SGHVS, CDR2 FQNEAQ. The CDR3 has 21 residues. The V and J ends lost 1 base and 0 bases, in that order; junction bases with no gene match: 16. This specimen comes from a study of blood T cells in healthy people across ages. Sequenced input: blood. The chain couples TRBV7-8 to TRBJ1-4; 8 bases align to TRBD1. The receptor was isolated from a woman in her twenties or thirties in good health. This chain's CDR3 is CASSLDIRQGAYQSTNEKLFF. The CDR3 DNA follows: TGTGCCAGCAGCTTAGATATTAGGCAGGGGGCCTACCAATCAACTAATGAAAAACTGTTTTTT.